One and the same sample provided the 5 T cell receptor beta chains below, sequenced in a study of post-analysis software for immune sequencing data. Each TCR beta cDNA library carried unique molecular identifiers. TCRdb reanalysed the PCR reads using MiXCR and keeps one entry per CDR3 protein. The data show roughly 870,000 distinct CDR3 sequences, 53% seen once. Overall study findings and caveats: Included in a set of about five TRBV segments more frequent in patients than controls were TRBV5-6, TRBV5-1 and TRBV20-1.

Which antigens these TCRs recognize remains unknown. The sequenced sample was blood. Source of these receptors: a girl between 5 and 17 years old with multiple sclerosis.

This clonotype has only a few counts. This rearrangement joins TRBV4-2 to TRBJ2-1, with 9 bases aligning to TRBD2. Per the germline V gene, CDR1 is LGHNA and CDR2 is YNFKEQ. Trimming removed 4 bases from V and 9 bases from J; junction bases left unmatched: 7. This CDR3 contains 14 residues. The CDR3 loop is CASSPILAGGEQFF. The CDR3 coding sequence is TGTGCCAGCAGCCCGATACTAGCGGGCGGTGAGCAGTTCTTC.

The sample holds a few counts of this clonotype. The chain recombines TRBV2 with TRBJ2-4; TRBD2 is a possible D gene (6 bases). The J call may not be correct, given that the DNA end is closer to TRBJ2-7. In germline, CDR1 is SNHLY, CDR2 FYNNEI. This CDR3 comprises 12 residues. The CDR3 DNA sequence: TGTGCCAGCAGGGACTACGACTACGAGCAGTACTTC. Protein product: CASRDYDYEQYF.

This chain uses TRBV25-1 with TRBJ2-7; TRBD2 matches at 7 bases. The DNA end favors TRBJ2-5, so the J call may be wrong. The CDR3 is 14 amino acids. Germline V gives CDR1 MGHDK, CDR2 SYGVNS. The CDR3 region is CASSEWEGRETQYF. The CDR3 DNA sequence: TGTGCCAGCAGTGAATGGGAGGGTCGGGAGACCCAGTACTTC.

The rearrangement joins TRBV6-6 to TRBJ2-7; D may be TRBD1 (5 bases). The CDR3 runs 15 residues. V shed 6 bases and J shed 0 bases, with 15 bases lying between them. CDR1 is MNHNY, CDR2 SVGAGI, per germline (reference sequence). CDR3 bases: TGTGCCAGCAGCGTAACAGGCGCGAGCTCCTACGAGCAGTACTTC. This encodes CASSVTGASSYEQYF.

In DNA, the CDR3 is TGCAGTGCTAGGACGGGAGCACGGGAAACCGGGGAGCTGTTTTTT. Translated: CSARTGARETGELFF. This chain connects TRBV20-1 to TRBJ2-2, with D possibly being TRBD2 (6 bases). This CDR3 spans 15 amino acids. The V gene's germline CDR1 is DFQATT and CDR2 SNEGSKA (reference sequence). V was clipped by 3 bases and J by 5 bases, with 16 bases between them.